This TCR beta chain was recovered during a study of blood T cell repertoires in COVID-19. Clones were sequenced by immunoSEQ multiplex PCR, and TCRdb holds only the in-frame ones, with some missing. The sample contains 300,000 to 400,000 clones, roughly nine tenths of which appear only once. CDR3 length equals 16 residues. Germline V gives CDR1 LGHDT, CDR2 YNNKEL (reference sequence). Trimming cost V 3 bases and J 6 bases, with 15 bases left between them. The clonotype was recovered from a man between 60 and 70 years old who had recovered from COVID-19. This sequence joins TRBV3-1 (or the pseudogene TRBV3-2) and TRBJ1-6; D uncertain. Sequencing was carried out using PBMCs or T cells enriched from blood (not recorded which). As DNA, the CDR3 is TGTGCCAGCAGCCAGCGACCCCCGGGAGGTAATTCACCCCTCCACTTT. Translating gives CASSQRPPGGNSPLHF.